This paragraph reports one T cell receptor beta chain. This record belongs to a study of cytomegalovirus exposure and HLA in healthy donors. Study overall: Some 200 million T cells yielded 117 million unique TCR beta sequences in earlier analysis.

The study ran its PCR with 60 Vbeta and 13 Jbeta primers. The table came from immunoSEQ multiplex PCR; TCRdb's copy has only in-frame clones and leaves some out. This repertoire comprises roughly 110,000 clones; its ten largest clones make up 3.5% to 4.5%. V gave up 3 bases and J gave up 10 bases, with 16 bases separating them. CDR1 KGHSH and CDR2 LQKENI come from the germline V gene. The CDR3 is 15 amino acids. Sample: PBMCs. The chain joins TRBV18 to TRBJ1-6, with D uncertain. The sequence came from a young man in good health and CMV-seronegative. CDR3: CASSPGMVAGSPLHF. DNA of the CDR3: TGTGCCAGCTCACCCGGTATGGTAGCGGGATCACCCCTCCACTTT.